These 31 T cell receptor beta chains came from one sample sequenced in a study of CD8+ T cells in alopecia areata. Isolated RNA was reverse transcribed into cDNA used as the sequencing template. Profiled with immunoSEQ multiplex PCR; TCRdb holds only in-frame clones, not every one. The table shows 190,000 or so clones, with about 60% occurring only once. This sample's treatment: oral pan-JAK inhibitor, 5-10 mg twice daily. The source was CD8+ T cells sorted from blood, collected at week 24, from a patient treated with tofacitinib. The receptors derive from a human donor with alopecia areata.

J is TRBJ1-3 and V is TRBV5-6; unclear D gene. CDR3 size: 18 residues. Germline V lookup: CDR1 SGHDT, CDR2 YYEEEE. Trimming left V 5 bases short and J 0 bases short, with 21 bases between. The CDR3 loop reads CASSPKRRGRHSGNTIYF. The CDR3 nucleotides read TGTGCCAGCAGTCCCAAACGCCGCGGACGGCACTCTGGAAACACCATATATTTT.

Only a few counts were recorded for this clone. V usage is TRBV7-9 and J usage is TRBJ2-7; maybe TRBD1 (6 bases). The V and J ends lost 1 base and 0 bases respectively, with 13 bases between them. Germline V gene data show CDR1 as SEHNR and CDR2 as FQNEAQ (reference sequence). This CDR3 spans 16 amino acids. The CDR3 reads CASSLVGQLSSYEQYF. CDR3 nucleotides: TGTGCCAGCAGCTTAGTTGGACAGCTAAGCTCCTACGAGCAGTACTTC. Full variable domain (outside the CDR3, taken from reference TRBV7-9 and TRBJ2-7): DTGVSQNPRHKITKRGQNVTFRCDPISEHNRLYWYRQTLGQGPEFLTYFQNEAQLEKSRLLSDRFSAERPKGSFSTLEIQRTEQGDSAMYLCASSLVGQLSSYEQYFGPGTRLTVT.

The chain has TRBV15 and TRBJ2-1; 9 bases agree with TRBD1. Germline values: CDR1 LNHNV, CDR2 YYDKDF (reference sequence). The CDR3 has 15 residues. V trimming: 2 bases; J trimming: 9 bases; junction bases outside the gene matches: 8. The CDR3 here is CATSRRGQGISEQFF. The DNA for the CDR3 is TGTGCCACCAGCAGACGGGGACAGGGAATAAGTGAGCAGTTCTTC.

In nucleotides, the CDR3 is TGCAGCGTTGAAGCAGGGGTGGGCACTGAAGCTTTCTTT. Its translation is CSVEAGVGTEAFF. The chain combines TRBV29-1 with TRBJ1-1, with D possibly being TRBD1 (6 bases). The CDR3 consists of 13 residues. Germline lookup yields CDR1 SQVTM and CDR2 ANQGSEA. Trimming stripped 1 base from V and 4 bases from J, with 10 bases between.

This clone was seen once. This chain connects TRBV11-2 to TRBJ2-5; 7 nucleotides agree with TRBD1. CDR1 SGHAT and CDR2 FQNNGV come from the germline V gene. The CDR3 loop spans 17 amino acids. V lost 5 bases, J lost 5 bases, and 17 bases stayed unmatched. CDR3 sequence reads: CASSPRPQQGLGETQYF. Here the CDR3 DNA reads TGTGCCAGCAGCCCCCGGCCTCAACAGGGGTTGGGGGAGACCCAGTACTTC.

This clone was observed a few times. The chain combines TRBV4-1 with TRBJ2-5, with TRBD1 matching 8 bases. This CDR3 has 15 residues. Germline CDR1 reads MGHRA; CDR2 reads YSYEKL. With V trimmed by 8 bases and J by 2 bases, 10 bases remained unmatched. The CDR3 nucleotides read TGCGCCAGCCCAGACAGGGGTCTCCTTCAAGAGACCCAGTACTTC. It translates to CASPDRGLLQETQYF.

The chain joins TRBV7-9 to TRBJ2-3; 7 bases line up with TRBD1. The trim removed 5 bases at V and 0 bases at J, leaving 5 bases unmatched. The germline V gene encodes CDR1 SEHNR and CDR2 FQNEAQ (reference sequence). CDR3 size: 15 residues. CDR3 loop: CASSRTGESTDTQYF. The CDR3 bases are TGTGCCAGCAGCAGGACAGGCGAAAGCACAGATACGCAGTATTTT.

The rearrangement joins TRBV14 to TRBJ2-5; 7 bases are a match to TRBD1. Trimming removed 0 bases from V and 5 bases from J; junction bases left unmatched: 9. The length of the CDR3 is 16 residues. Germline-derived CDR1 and CDR2 are SGHDN and FVKESK. The CDR3 DNA is TGTGCCAGCAGCCAAGATCGAAGGGGGCTGTTGGAGACCCAGTACTTC. Protein: CASSQDRRGLLETQYF.

The rearrangement links TRBV2 to TRBJ1-1, with D perhaps matching TRBD1 (6 bases). Trimming pared 6 bases from V and 4 bases from J, leaving 12 bases between. This CDR3 contains 13 residues. Germline CDR1 is SNHLY and CDR2 is FYNNEI. In DNA, the CDR3 is TGTGCCAGCAGGGGGGCTACGGGCACTGAAGCTTTCTTT. The encoded protein is CASRGATGTEAFF.

This chain links TRBV30 with TRBJ1-4, with 7 bases aligning to TRBD1. The CDR3 consists of 16 residues. Per the germline V gene, CDR1 is GTSNPN and CDR2 is SVGIG (reference sequence). V lost 3 bases to trimming and J lost 8 bases; unmatched junction nucleotides: 15. The CDR3 region is CAWRDLRQGRMEKLFF. CDR3 DNA: TGTGCCTGGAGGGACCTCCGACAGGGAAGGATGGAAAAACTGTTTTTT.

In this sample, this clone turned up a few times. Other DNA sequences of this sample code for an identical CDR3. The chain employs TRBV11-3 and TRBJ1-1; D ambiguous. The CDR3 runs to 12 residues. Trimming cost V 3 bases and J 3 bases, with 5 bases left between them. Germline CDR1 and CDR2: SGHNT and YENEEA. CDR3 coding DNA: TGTGCCAGCAGCTTGGGAGACACTGAAGCTTTCTTT. Protein sequence: CASSLGDTEAFF.

The V call is TRBV9, the J call TRBJ2-1, with D perhaps TRBD2 (5 bases). V lost 7 bases and J lost 0, with 5 bases in between. The V gene's germline CDR1 is SGDLS and CDR2 YYNGEE. The CDR3 has 12 residues. CDR3 loop: CASGSSYNEQFF. The CDR3, as DNA: TGTGCCAGCGGGAGCTCCTACAATGAGCAGTTCTTC.

A word on this clone: Sequence at one end of the junction differs from germline and may be a read error. The chain has TRBV11-2 and TRBJ1-1; the D is unclear. There are 11 residues in the CDR3. CDR1 and CDR2 from the germline V gene are SGHAT and FQNNGV. The CDR3 sequence: CASSLVVGPFF. CDR3 bases: TGTGCCAGCAGCTTGGTTGTAGGACCATTTTTT.

The genes are TRBV9 and TRBJ1-2; the match to TRBD1 covers 10 bases. CDR1 SGDLS and CDR2 YYNGEE come from the germline V gene. The CDR3 is 16 residues long. J gave up 4 bases and V 3 bases, and 9 bases lay outside the gene matches. The CDR3 sequence: CASSAADRGLGYGYTF. The CDR3 DNA follows: TGTGCCAGCAGCGCCGCAGACAGGGGGCTAGGCTATGGCTACACCTTC.

The chain is built from TRBV2 and TRBJ1-1; TRBD1 agrees at 9 bases. The CDR3 contains 14 residues. V shed 1 base and J 6 bases; nucleotides not matched to a gene: 3. CDR1 and CDR2 from the germline V gene are SNHLY and FYNNEI. The CDR3 sequence is CASSEGQGGAEAFF. In nucleotides, the CDR3 is TGTGCCAGCAGTGAAGGACAGGGGGGAGCTGAAGCTTTCTTT.

In DNA, the CDR3 is TGTGCCAGCAGCCTACAGGGAGGGAATCAGCCCCAGCATTTT. The encoded protein is CASSLQGGNQPQHF. The genes are TRBV14 and TRBJ1-5, with D tentatively TRBD1 (6 bases). The CDR3 loop spans 14 amino acids. Looked up from germline, CDR1 is SGHDN and CDR2 is FVKESK. The V end was cut by 4 bases, the J end by 4 bases, with 11 bases between.

The chain couples TRBV29-1 to TRBJ2-3; the D is unclear. The germline gives CDR1 SQVTM, CDR2 ANQGSEA. The CDR3 totals 16 residues. Trimming shortened V by 4 bases and J by 0 bases, and 17 bases separated the two germline ends. This CDR3 reads CSVAGLVADSTDTQYF. The CDR3 DNA follows: TGCAGCGTTGCAGGCTTGGTGGCAGACAGCACAGATACGCAGTATTTT.

V gene TRBV4-1 combines with J gene TRBJ1-2, with 8 bases identical to TRBD1. The CDR3 runs 16 residues. Germline values: CDR1 MGHRA, CDR2 YSYEKL. Germline trimming cut 2 bases from V and 4 bases from J; bases unmatched to any gene: 9. As DNA, the CDR3 is TGCGCCAGCAGCCAACAACAGGGGGACTTCGGCTATGGCTACACCTTC. This gives the protein CASSQQQGDFGYGYTF.

The V and J genes are TRBV7-6 and TRBJ2-1; D gene uncertain. Germline V gene data show CDR1 as SGHVS and CDR2 as FNYEAQ. The CDR3 is made up of 13 amino acids. V was pared by 3 bases and J by 5 bases, with 8 bases between. CDR3 sequence: CASSFVENNEQFF. Written as DNA, the CDR3 is TGTGCCAGCAGCTTCGTGGAGAACAATGAGCAGTTCTTC.

This clone was observed a single time. The rearrangement uses TRBV27 and TRBJ1-1; possible D gene TRBD1, 6 bases. The germline V gene encodes CDR1 MNHEY and CDR2 SMNVEV (reference sequence). Trimming pared 5 bases from V and 7 bases from J, leaving 11 bases between. The CDR3 runs to 12 residues. This CDR3 is CASSTGYGEAFF. The CDR3, as DNA: TGTGCCAGCAGTACAGGGTACGGTGAAGCTTTCTTT.

This clone has only one observation. The DNA for the CDR3 is TGTGCCACCGAGCGGCATTCCTACAATGAGCAGTTCTTC. Protein sequence: CATERHSYNEQFF. The chain combines TRBV2 with TRBJ2-1; a possible D gene is TRBD2 (5 bases). This CDR3 is 13 amino acids long. V gave up 10 bases and J gave up 1 base, with 11 bases separating them. The germline gives CDR1 SNHLY, CDR2 FYNNEI.

This clone was recorded a few times. The chain links TRBV29-1 to TRBJ2-7; D possibly corresponds to TRBD1 (6 bases). Germline assignment: CDR1 SQVTM and CDR2 ANQGSEA. The CDR3 spans 11 residues. V dropped 4 bases and J dropped 2 bases, with 6 bases sitting between them. The CDR3 loop is CSVGDTYEQYF. CDR3 nucleotide sequence: TGCAGCGTTGGGGACACCTACGAGCAGTACTTC.

V is TRBV30 and J is TRBJ2-3; TRBD2 agrees at 10 bases. Germline assignment: CDR1 GTSNPN and CDR2 SVGIG (reference sequence). The CDR3 covers 14 residues. V lost 0 bases, J lost 4 bases, and 1 base stayed unmatched. The CDR3 loop reads CAWSVAGGADTQYF. Written as DNA, the CDR3 is TGTGCCTGGAGTGTAGCGGGGGGGGCAGATACGCAGTATTTT.

The chain employs TRBV30 and TRBJ2-1; D is unresolved. Germline CDR1 is GTSNPN and CDR2 is SVGIG (reference sequence). There are 11 residues in the CDR3. Trimming left V 1 base short and J 4 bases short, with 2 bases between. The CDR3 DNA reads as TGTGCCTGGAGTGGTTACAATGAGCAGTTCTTC. This translates into CAWSGYNEQFF.

The rearrangement joins TRBV7-9 to TRBJ1-5; tentative D call: TRBD1 (5 bases). The germline CDR1 and CDR2 sequences are SEHNR and FQNEAQ (reference sequence). This CDR3 has 15 residues. Trimming shortened V by 6 bases and J by 5 bases, and 17 bases separated the two germline ends. The CDR3 region has the DNA TGTGCCAGCAGTATCGGGACGGCGGCTTATCAGCCCCAGCATTTT. Amino acids: CASSIGTAAYQPQHF.

This sequence joins TRBV4-2 and TRBJ2-7, with unresolved D. V was pared by 1 base and J by 5 bases, with 15 bases between. Germline CDR1 is LGHNA and CDR2 is YNFKEQ. The CDR3 is made up of 15 amino acids. Written as DNA, the CDR3 is TGTGCCAGCAGCCAAGGCGGTCTCCTTGGCGACGAGCAGTACTTC. This sequence encodes CASSQGGLLGDEQYF.

This chain uses TRBV27 with TRBJ1-5; D is possibly TRBD1 (5 bases). The V and J ends lost 6 bases and 6 bases respectively, with 15 bases between them. Germline assignment: CDR1 MNHEY and CDR2 SMNVEV (reference sequence). The CDR3 length is 14 residues. The CDR3 protein is CASSPTGPVQPQHF. The CDR3 DNA reads TGTGCCAGCAGCCCGACGGGGCCAGTTCAGCCCCAGCATTTT.

This clone has more than one count but fewer than ten. The rearrangement joins TRBV25-1 to TRBJ2-7, with D perhaps assigned TRBD1 or TRBD2 (6 bases each). Germline assignment: CDR1 MGHDK and CDR2 SYGVNS. The germline V and J ends were trimmed by 0 bases and 5 bases, with 11 bases remaining between them. The CDR3 is made up of 14 amino acids. CDR3 in amino acids: CASSEYGGGNEQYF. CDR3 in DNA: TGTGCCAGCAGTGAATATGGAGGGGGAAACGAGCAGTACTTC.

This clone was recorded a few times. The chain combines TRBV2 with TRBJ1-5; D is unresolved. The CDR3 length is 15 residues. The germline V gene has CDR1 SNHLY and CDR2 FYNNEI. The germline V and J ends were trimmed by 2 bases and 3 bases, with 11 bases remaining between them. CDR3 sequence reads: CASSEPTNYNQPQHF. In DNA form, the CDR3 reads TGTGCCAGCAGTGAACCAACCAATTACAATCAGCCCCAGCATTTT.

The table lists this clone with a count of one. J is TRBJ1-5 and V is TRBV15; the D gene is possibly TRBD1 (5 bases). The CDR3 runs to 15 residues. V lost 0 bases and J lost 3, with 9 bases in between. Germline CDR1 is LNHNV and CDR2 is YYDKDF (reference sequence). The chain's CDR3 is CATSRDGGDNQPQHF. DNA for the CDR3: TGTGCCACCAGCAGAGATGGGGGGGACAATCAGCCCCAGCATTTT.

The chain employs TRBV6-1 and TRBJ2-7; no clear D. The CDR3 totals 14 residues. Trimming took 8 bases from V and 5 from J, leaving 19 bases between them. The germline V gene encodes CDR1 MNHNS and CDR2 SASEGT. CDR3 in DNA: TGTGCCAGCTCTTCGGTATTTGGTCCCGACGAGCAGTACTTC. Translating gives CASSSVFGPDEQYF.